The 9 T cell receptor beta chains below were found in one sample sequenced in a study of spatial heterogeneity in lung cancer. Regarding the study as a whole: It was found that expanded intratumoral alpha and beta TCR counts tracked tumor mutation counts.

One entry per CDR3 protein, called by TCRdb with MiXCR from the 5' RACE reads. This sample has about 4,200 distinct CDR3 sequences; over 6% occur once, and the top ten carry under 25%. Time point indicated: sample taken at primary tumor resection. For these receptors, no antigen is known. Source: lung tumor tissue, taken at surgery. The receptors were gathered from a male donor with early-stage non-small cell lung cancer.

This clonotype was observed many times. The chain has TRBV11-2 and TRBJ2-4; D not resolved. The CDR3 is made up of 14 amino acids. Germline assignment: CDR1 SGHAT and CDR2 FQNNGV. Trimming left V 5 bases short and J 4 bases short, with 12 bases between. CDR3 DNA: TGTGCCAGCAGCCAGCTGGGCGGTAAAAACATTCAGTACTTC. Its translation: CASSQLGGKNIQYF.

This clonotype was found many times. The chain couples TRBV7-3 to TRBJ1-6, with 9 bases identical to TRBD1. The CDR3 runs 15 residues. The junction had 7 bases not matched to a gene; V was cut back by 6 bases and J by 7 bases. CDR1 and CDR2 from the germline V gene are SGHTA and FQGTGA. CDR3 DNA: TGTGCCAGCAGTTTTTCGGGACAGGGAAATTCACCCCTCCACTTT. This sequence encodes CASSFSGQGNSPLHF.

This clonotype counts as medium-sized. This rearrangement joins TRBV20-1 to TRBJ1-5; 9 bases match TRBD1. The CDR3 length is 14 residues. V lost 3 bases, J lost 5 bases, and 5 bases stayed unmatched. CDR1 is DFQATT and CDR2 is SNEGSKA in the germline V gene (reference sequence). The CDR3 DNA reads TGCAGTGCTAGCACCGGGACAGGGCATCAGCCCCAGCATTTT. Amino acids: CSASTGTGHQPQHF.

The table lists this clonotype with many counts. The genes are TRBV29-1 and TRBJ2-3; TRBD2 agrees at 7 bases. Germline loops: CDR1 SQVTM, CDR2 ANQGSEA. The length of the CDR3 is 15 residues. J gave up 1 base and V 7 bases, and 11 bases lay outside the gene matches. In DNA form, the CDR3 reads TGCAGCGGTAAGGGGAGCGGGATGGGCACAGATACGCAGTATTTT. This gives the protein CSGKGSGMGTDTQYF.

In its sample, this clonotype is medium-sized (0.01 to 0.1%). The chain uses TRBV5-1 and TRBJ1-1, with TRBD1 matching over 8 bases. Looked up from germline, CDR1 is SGHRS and CDR2 is YFSETQ. Trimming at V came to 0 bases and at J to 4 bases, leaving 5 bases not matched to a gene. The CDR3 has 15 residues. The CDR3 sequence is CASSLDTGGTTEAFF. The CDR3 DNA follows: TGCGCCAGCAGCTTGGATACAGGGGGTACCACTGAAGCTTTCTTT.

This clonotype is judged medium-sized (0.01 to 0.1%). The J gene is TRBJ2-5, the V gene TRBV20-1; 10 bases align to TRBD1. The germline gives CDR1 DFQATT, CDR2 SNEGSKA (reference sequence). V was pared by 5 bases and J by 2 bases, with 5 bases of the junction left unmatched. The CDR3 sequence is 14 residues long. The CDR3 protein is CSAETGGRQETQYF. In DNA, the CDR3 is TGCAGTGCTGAGACAGGGGGCAGGCAAGAGACCCAGTACTTC.

This clonotype was counted many times. The J gene is TRBJ2-7, the V gene TRBV6-6, with 11 bases identical to TRBD2. Germline-derived CDR1 and CDR2 are MNHNY and SVGAGI (reference sequence). The V gene end was trimmed by 2 bases and the J gene end by 3 bases; junction bases not matched to a gene: 6. This CDR3 comprises 16 residues. CDR3 amino acids: CASSYGLAGGRYEQYF. The CDR3 bases are TGTGCCAGCAGTTACGGGTTAGCGGGAGGGCGCTACGAGCAGTACTTC.

By share, this clonotype counts as medium-sized. The rearrangement links TRBV27 to TRBJ1-5; D is possibly TRBD1 (6 bases). There are 16 residues in the CDR3. The germline gives CDR1 MNHEY, CDR2 SMNVEV (reference sequence). V dropped 2 bases and J dropped 5 bases, with 16 bases sitting between them. Here the CDR3 DNA reads TGTGCCAGCAGTTTAAGAGGGGGACGGTTGGATCAGCCCCAGCATTTT. Amino acid sequence: CASSLRGGRLDQPQHF.

This clonotype was picked up many times. The rearrangement uses TRBV6-6 and TRBJ2-3, with 12 positions matching TRBD2. Germline lookup yields CDR1 MNHNY and CDR2 SVGAGI (reference sequence). V lost 4 bases to trimming and J lost 0 bases; unmatched junction nucleotides: 5. The CDR3 contains 17 residues. The CDR3 loop reads CASSWTSGDTSTDTQYF. CDR3 bases: TGTGCCAGCAGTTGGACTAGCGGGGATACTAGCACAGATACGCAGTATTTT.